Presented here are 10 T cell receptor beta chains from one specimen sequenced in a study of shared clonotypes between healthy human individuals. Here immunoSEQ multiplex PCR was the method, and the copy in TCRdb shows in-frame clones only, minus some. Of 2 million to 2.5 million clones listed, roughly 96% are singletons. The specimen was naive CD4+ T cells sorted from blood. Subset reported: CD45RA+ positively selected. Receptors originate from a man younger than 35 in good health.

The chain couples TRBV13 to TRBJ1-5; D is possibly TRBD1 (6 bases). The CDR3 is 15 residues long. Germline assignment: CDR1 PRHDT and CDR2 FYEKMQ (reference sequence). Between the trimmed V and J ends, which lost 0 bases and 2 bases, there was a span of 8 bases. CDR3 sequence reads: CASSLGGAGNQPQHF. The CDR3 DNA follows: TGTGCCAGCAGCTTAGGGGGGGCTGGCAATCAGCCCCAGCATTTT.

The chain carries TRBV19 and TRBJ2-7; possible D gene TRBD2, 6 bases. Between the trimmed V and J ends, which lost 6 bases and 0 bases, there was a span of 12 bases. Germline V gene sequence: CDR1 LNHDA, CDR2 SQIVND (reference sequence). This CDR3 spans 14 amino acids. CDR3 sequence (DNA): TGTGCCAGTAGCCCTAGCGCCTTCTCCTACGAGCAGTACTTC. This sequence encodes CASSPSAFSYEQYF.

The chain is built from TRBV5-1 and TRBJ2-1; 10 nucleotides match TRBD1. Trimming cost V 0 bases and J 7 bases; bases outside gene matches: 4. Looked up from germline, CDR1 is SGHRS and CDR2 is YFSETQ. The CDR3 has 15 residues. CDR3 in amino acids: CASSLAGQGVNEQFF. The DNA of the CDR3 is TGCGCCAGCAGCTTGGCTGGACAGGGGGTGAATGAGCAGTTCTTC. Using reference TRBV5-1 and TRBJ2-1 for the parts outside the CDR3, the full variable domain is KAGVTQTPRYLIKTRGQQVTLSCSPISGHRSVSWYQQTPGQGLQFLFEYFSETQRNKGNFPGRFSGRQFSNSRSEMNVSTLELGDSALYLCASSLAGQGVNEQFFGPGTRLTVL.

The rearrangement uses TRBV5-1 and TRBJ1-1; 11 bases map to TRBD1. CDR3 length: 17 amino acids. CDR1 is SGHRS, CDR2 YFSETQ, per germline. V was pared by 1 base and J by 4 bases, with 9 bases of the junction left unmatched. The CDR3 coding sequence is TGCGCCAGCAGCTTGCCGGGGACAGGGGGGAAGAGCACTGAAGCTTTCTTT. It translates to CASSLPGTGGKSTEAFF. The entire variable domain, with the rest obtained from reference TRBV5-1 and TRBJ1-1, is as follows: KAGVTQTPRYLIKTRGQQVTLSCSPISGHRSVSWYQQTPGQGLQFLFEYFSETQRNKGNFPGRFSGRQFSNSRSEMNVSTLELGDSALYLCASSLPGTGGKSTEAFFGQGTRLTVV.

With respect to this clone: This may be a read error, as it is one base from a much larger clone. This sample includes further DNA sequences coding for the same CDR3. The CDR3 DNA is TGTGCCAGCAGAGGGACCTACGAGCAGTACTTC. This gives the protein CASRGTYEQYF. The genes are TRBV6-1 and TRBJ2-7; unclear D gene. V was trimmed by 6 bases and J by 2 bases, leaving 5 bases between them. Germline V gene sequence: CDR1 MNHNS, CDR2 SASEGT. The CDR3 length is 11 residues.

In its sample, this clone was seen once. The chain combines TRBV7-2 with TRBJ2-3; D gene unclear. This CDR3 region has 14 residues. V lost 5 bases and J lost 3, with 12 bases in between. Germline V gene data show CDR1 as SGHTA and CDR2 as FQGNSA. CDR3: CASSLRPVTDTQYF. The CDR3 region has the DNA TGTGCCAGCAGCCTTCGTCCGGTGACAGATACGCAGTATTTT.

V usage is TRBV7-2 and J usage is TRBJ2-2; D gene unclear. V dropped 1 base and J dropped 4 bases, with 10 bases sitting between them. CDR1 is SGHTA, CDR2 FQGNSA, per germline. The CDR3 runs to 15 residues. The CDR3 coding sequence is TGTGCCAGCAGCTTAGGACTCCTCCCCACCGGGGAGCTGTTTTTT. It specifies CASSLGLLPTGELFF.

V usage is TRBV2 and J usage is TRBJ1-3; TRBD1 aligns across 8 bases. The V and J ends lost 5 bases and 4 bases, in that order; junction bases with no gene match: 7. The V gene's germline CDR1 is SNHLY and CDR2 FYNNEI. The CDR3 is 15 amino acids. In nucleotides, the CDR3 is TGTGCCAGCAGTCCAGAGACAGGGGCGGGAAACACCATATATTTT. This translates into CASSPETGAGNTIYF. Supplemented by reference TRBV2 and TRBJ1-3, the full variable domain reads EPEVTQTPSHQVTQMGQEVILRCVPISNHLYFYWYRQILGQKVEFLVSFYNNEISEKSEIFDDQFSVERPDGSNFTLKIRSTKLEDSAMYFCASSPETGAGNTIYFGEGSWLTVV.

The rearrangement links TRBV7-9 to TRBJ2-3, with a weak D call TRBD1 (6 bases). The CDR3 consists of 12 residues. Trimming cost V 5 bases and J 4 bases, with 7 bases left between them. Germline V gene sequence: CDR1 SEHNR, CDR2 FQNEAQ (reference sequence). CDR3 sequence reads: CASSTGPDTQYF. The DNA for the CDR3 is TGTGCCAGCAGCACAGGGCCAGATACGCAGTATTTT.

The gene calls are TRBV5-6 and TRBJ2-3, with no clear D. The length of the CDR3 is 15 residues. Germline V gene lookup returns CDR1 SGHDT and CDR2 YYEEEE. Trimming shortened V by 3 bases and J by 0 bases, and 11 bases separated the two germline ends. This CDR3 reads CASSSEGPSTDTQYF. Written as DNA, the CDR3 is TGTGCCAGCAGCTCTGAAGGCCCGAGCACAGATACGCAGTATTTT. The entire variable domain, with the rest obtained from reference TRBV5-6 and TRBJ2-3, is as follows: DAGVTQSPTHLIKTRGQQVTLRCSPKSGHDTVSWYQQALGQGPQFIFQYYEEEERQRGNFPDRFSGHQFPNYSSELNVNALLLGDSALYLCASSSEGPSTDTQYFGPGTRLTVL.